The T cell receptor (beta chain) under discussion was sequenced for a study of blood T cell repertoires in COVID-19. Libraries were prepared by immunoSEQ multiplex PCR; TCRdb keeps only in-frame clonotypes and omits some of them. The sample consists of more than 150,000 clones, roughly 85% of them appearing once. The CDR3 extends over 14 amino acids. Germline V gene data show CDR1 as GTSNPN and CDR2 as SVGIG (reference sequence). Trimming removed 0 bases from V and 5 bases from J, with 11 bases in between. The chain couples TRBV30 to TRBJ1-5; D remains unclear. Sequences were obtained from peripheral blood. The receptor was derived from a woman in her seventies with acute or convalescent COVID-19. The CDR3 bases are TGTGCCTGGAGTGTAGGGCTCGGGGATCAGCCCCAGCATTTT. The encoded protein is CAWSVGLGDQPQHF.